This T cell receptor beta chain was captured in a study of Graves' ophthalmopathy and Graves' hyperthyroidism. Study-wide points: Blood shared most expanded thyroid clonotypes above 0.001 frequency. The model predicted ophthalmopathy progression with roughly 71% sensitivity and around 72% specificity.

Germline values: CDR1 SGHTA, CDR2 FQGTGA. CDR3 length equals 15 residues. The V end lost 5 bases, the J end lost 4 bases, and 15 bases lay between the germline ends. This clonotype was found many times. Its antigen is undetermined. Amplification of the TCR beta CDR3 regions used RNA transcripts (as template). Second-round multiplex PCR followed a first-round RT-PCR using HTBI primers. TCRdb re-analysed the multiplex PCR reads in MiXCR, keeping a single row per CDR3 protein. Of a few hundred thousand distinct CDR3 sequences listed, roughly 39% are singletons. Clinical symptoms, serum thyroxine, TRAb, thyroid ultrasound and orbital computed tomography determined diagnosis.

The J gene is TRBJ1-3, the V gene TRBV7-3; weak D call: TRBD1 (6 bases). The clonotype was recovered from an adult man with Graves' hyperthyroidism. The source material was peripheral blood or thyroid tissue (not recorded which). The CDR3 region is CASSPQTGGGNTIYF. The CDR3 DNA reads TGTGCCAGCAGCCCACAGACAGGCGGAGGAAACACCATATATTTT.